This T cell receptor (beta chain) was identified during a study of technical replicates of blood from a few donors. Some clones are missing from TCRdb's copy, which holds only in-frame ones; the method was immunoSEQ multiplex PCR. The table includes about 64,000 clones, less than 90% detected once. This CDR3 is 14 amino acids long. Germline V gene sequence: CDR1 GTSNPN, CDR2 SVGIG (reference sequence). Trimming removed 0 bases from V and 4 bases from J, with 13 bases in between. The sample taken for sequencing was PBMCs. This TCR was recovered from a human donor in good health. Some clones in this sample may be carry-over from other donors' samples. The rearrangement joins TRBV30 to TRBJ2-7; D is possibly TRBD2 (7 bases). The CDR3 DNA sequence: TGTGCCTGGAGTGTAGGGGGGGGTTTTTACGAGCAGTACTTC. It codes for CAWSVGGGFYEQYF.